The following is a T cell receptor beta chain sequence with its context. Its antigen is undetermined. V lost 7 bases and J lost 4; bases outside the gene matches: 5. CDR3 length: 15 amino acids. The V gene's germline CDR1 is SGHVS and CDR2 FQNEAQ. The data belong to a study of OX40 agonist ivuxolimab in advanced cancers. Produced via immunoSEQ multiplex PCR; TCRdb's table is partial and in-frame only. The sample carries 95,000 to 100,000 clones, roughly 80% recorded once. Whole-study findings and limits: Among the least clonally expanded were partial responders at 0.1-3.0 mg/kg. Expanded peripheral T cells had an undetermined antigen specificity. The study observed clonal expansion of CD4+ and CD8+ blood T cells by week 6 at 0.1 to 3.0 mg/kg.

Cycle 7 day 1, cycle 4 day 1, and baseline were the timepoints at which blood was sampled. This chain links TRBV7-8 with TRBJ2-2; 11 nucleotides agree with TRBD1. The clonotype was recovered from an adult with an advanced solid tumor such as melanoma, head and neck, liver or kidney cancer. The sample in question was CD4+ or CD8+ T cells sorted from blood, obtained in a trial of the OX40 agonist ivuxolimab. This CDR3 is CASILGQGGTGELFF. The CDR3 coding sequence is TGTGCCAGCATCCTGGGACAGGGGGGCACCGGGGAGCTGTTTTTT.